One TCR beta chain is described in this entry. Its target is not known. The CDR3 sequence is 14 residues long. Between the trimmed V and J ends, which lost 3 bases and 3 bases, there was a span of 12 bases. Germline-derived CDR1 and CDR2 are DFQATT and SNEGSKA (reference sequence). This sample was taken from a study of vaccination and CD4 T cells after COVID-19. Study summary: Recovered patients in the cohort numbered six men and four women, two of them Hispanic.

Sequence data for DNA of cultured CD4+ T cells were generated by the Oncomine TCR Beta short-read assay. TCRdb fed the PCR reads into MiXCR, producing one record per CDR3 protein. The sample lists under 20,000 distinct CDR3 sequences; 44% were seen once. Treatment meaning: approximately 11-day PBMC culture with coronavirus spike peptide pools or control peptides (ViraFEST assay). Sequences were derived from CD4+ T cells from blood, cultured in vitro, sampled before SARS-CoV-2 vaccination. The origin of this receptor is a human donor who had recovered from COVID-19. This chain uses TRBV20-1 with TRBJ1-3, with D tentatively TRBD1 (6 bases). CDR3 sequence reads: CSASWQGSGNTIYF. CDR3 DNA sequence: TGCAGTGCTAGCTGGCAGGGGAGTGGAAACACCATATATTTT.